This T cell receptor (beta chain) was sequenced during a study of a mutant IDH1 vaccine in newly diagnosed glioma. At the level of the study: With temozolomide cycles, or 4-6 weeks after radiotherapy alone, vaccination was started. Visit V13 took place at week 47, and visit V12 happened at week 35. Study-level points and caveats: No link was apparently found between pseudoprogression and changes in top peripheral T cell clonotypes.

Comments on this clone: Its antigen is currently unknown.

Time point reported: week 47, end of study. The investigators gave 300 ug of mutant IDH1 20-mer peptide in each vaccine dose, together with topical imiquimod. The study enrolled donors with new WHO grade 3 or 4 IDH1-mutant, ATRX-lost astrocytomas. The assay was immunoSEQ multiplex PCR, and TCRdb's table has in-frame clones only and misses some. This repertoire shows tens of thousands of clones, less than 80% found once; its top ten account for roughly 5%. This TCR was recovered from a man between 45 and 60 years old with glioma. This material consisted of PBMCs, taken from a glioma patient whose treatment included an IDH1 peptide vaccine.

This chain's CDR3 is CASFWTGENTEAFF. The CDR3 nucleotides are TGCGCCAGCTTTTGGACAGGGGAGAACACTGAAGCTTTCTTT. This chain links TRBV10-2 with TRBJ1-1; 9 bases are shared with TRBD1. Germline trimming cut 8 bases from V and 1 base from J; bases unmatched to any gene: 5. The CDR3 loop spans 14 amino acids. The germline V gene has CDR1 WSHSY and CDR2 SAAADI.